This T cell receptor beta chain originates from a study of T cell responses to AZD1222 COVID-19 vaccine. Study background: Second doses at about 4 or about 12 weeks were pooled.

Repertoires were generated with immunoSEQ multiplex PCR, while TCRdb's copy carries only in-frame clones and drops some. This table has around 78,000 clones, about 85% appearing once. The TCR was taken from an adult in good health. The sequencing used peripheral blood, collected on day 0 of AZD1222 vaccination.

The CDR3 DNA follows: TGTGCCAGCAGCCCCAGGGGAGGAGAAGAGACCCAGTACTTC. Amino acid sequence: CASSPRGGEETQYF. The genes are TRBV6-2 or TRBV6-3 and TRBJ2-5; TRBD1 or TRBD2 may be the D gene (6 bases each). V was shortened by 6 bases and J by 3 bases, with 14 bases between the two germline ends. The CDR3 contains 14 residues. Per germline, CDR1 MNHEY and CDR2 SVGEGT.